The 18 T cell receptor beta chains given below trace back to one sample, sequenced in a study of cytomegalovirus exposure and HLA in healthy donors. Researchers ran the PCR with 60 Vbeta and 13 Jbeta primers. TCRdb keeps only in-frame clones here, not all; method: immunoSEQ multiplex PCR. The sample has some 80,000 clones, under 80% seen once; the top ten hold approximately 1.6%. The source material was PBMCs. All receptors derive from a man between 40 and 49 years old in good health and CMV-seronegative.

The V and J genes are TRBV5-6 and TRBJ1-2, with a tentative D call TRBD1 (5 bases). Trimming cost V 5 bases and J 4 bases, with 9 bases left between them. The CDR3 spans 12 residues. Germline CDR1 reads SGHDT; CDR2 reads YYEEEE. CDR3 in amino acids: CASSGGGYGYTF. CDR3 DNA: TGTGCCAGCAGTGGGGGGGGCTATGGCTACACCTTC.

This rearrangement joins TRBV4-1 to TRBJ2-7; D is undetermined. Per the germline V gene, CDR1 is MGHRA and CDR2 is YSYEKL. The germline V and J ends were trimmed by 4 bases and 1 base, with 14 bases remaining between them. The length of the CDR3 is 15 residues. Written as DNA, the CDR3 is TGCGCCAGCAGCCCCGGGTTATCACGTTCCTACGAGCAGTACTTC. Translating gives CASSPGLSRSYEQYF.

In DNA form, the CDR3 reads TGTGCCAGCAGAGTCAATCAGGGGGTAGGGGAAAAACTGTTTTTT. This encodes CASRVNQGVGEKLFF. The chain has TRBV28 and TRBJ1-4; 7 bases line up with TRBD1. This CDR3 has 15 residues. Germline CDR1 and CDR2: MDHEN and SYDVKM. V trimming: 6 bases; J trimming: 8 bases; junction bases outside the gene matches: 12.

The CDR3 region has the DNA TGTGCCAGCAGTCCAGCGCGGGGGGGATTCTACGAGCAGTACTTC. Protein product: CASSPARGGFYEQYF. V and J are TRBV7-9 and TRBJ2-7; TRBD2 aligns across 9 bases. The CDR3 spans 15 residues. J lost 3 bases, V lost 6 bases, and 9 bases had no gene match. Per the germline V gene, CDR1 is SEHNR and CDR2 is FQNEAQ (reference sequence).

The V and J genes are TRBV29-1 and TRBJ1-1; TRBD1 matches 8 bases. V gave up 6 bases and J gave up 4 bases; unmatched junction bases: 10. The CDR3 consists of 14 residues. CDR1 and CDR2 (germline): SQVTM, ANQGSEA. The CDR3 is CSVRTGGGSTEAFF. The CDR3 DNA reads TGCAGCGTAAGAACAGGGGGTGGGTCCACTGAAGCTTTCTTT.

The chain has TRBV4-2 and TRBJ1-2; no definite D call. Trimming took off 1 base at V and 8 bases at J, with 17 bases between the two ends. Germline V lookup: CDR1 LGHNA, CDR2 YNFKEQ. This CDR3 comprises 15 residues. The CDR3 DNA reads TGTGCCAGCAGCCAAGCGCGGGTCCCTGGATCCGGCTACACCTTC. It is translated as CASSQARVPGSGYTF.

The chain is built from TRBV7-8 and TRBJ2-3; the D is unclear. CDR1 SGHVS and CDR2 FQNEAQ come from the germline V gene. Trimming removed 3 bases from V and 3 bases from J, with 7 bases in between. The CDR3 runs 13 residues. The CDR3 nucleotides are TGTGCCAGCAGCTTGGGCAGAACAGATACGCAGTATTTT. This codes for CASSLGRTDTQYF.

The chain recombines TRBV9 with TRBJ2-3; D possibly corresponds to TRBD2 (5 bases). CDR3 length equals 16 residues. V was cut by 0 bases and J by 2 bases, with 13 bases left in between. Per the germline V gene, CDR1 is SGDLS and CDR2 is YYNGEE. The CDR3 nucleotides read TGTGCCAGCAGCGTAGGTGGTAGCGAGTTCACAGATACGCAGTATTTT. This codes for CASSVGGSEFTDTQYF.

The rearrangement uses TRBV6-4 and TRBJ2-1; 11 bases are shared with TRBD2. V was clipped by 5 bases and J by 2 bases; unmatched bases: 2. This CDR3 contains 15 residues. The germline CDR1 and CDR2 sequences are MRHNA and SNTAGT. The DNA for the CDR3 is TGTGCCAGCAGTCCACTAGCGGGAGCCTACAATGAGCAGTTCTTC. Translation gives CASSPLAGAYNEQFF.

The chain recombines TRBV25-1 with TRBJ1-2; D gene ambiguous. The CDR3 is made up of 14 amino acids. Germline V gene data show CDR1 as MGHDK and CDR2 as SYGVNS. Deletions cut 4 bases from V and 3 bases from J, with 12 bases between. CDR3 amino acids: CASSVSSAYYGYTF. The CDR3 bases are TGTGCCAGCAGTGTCAGTAGCGCGTACTATGGCTACACCTTC.

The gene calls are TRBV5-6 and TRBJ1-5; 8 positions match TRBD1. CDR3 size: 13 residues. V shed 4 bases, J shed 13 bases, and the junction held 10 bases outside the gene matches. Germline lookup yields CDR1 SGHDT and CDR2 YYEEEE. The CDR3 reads CASSRTGTLRQHF. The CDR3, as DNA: TGTGCCAGCAGCCGGACAGGGACCCTGAGACAGCATTTT.

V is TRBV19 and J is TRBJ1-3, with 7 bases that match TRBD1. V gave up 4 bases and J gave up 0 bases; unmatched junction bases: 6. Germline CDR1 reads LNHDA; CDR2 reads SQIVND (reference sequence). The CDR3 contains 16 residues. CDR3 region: CASSTRQGRSGNTIYF. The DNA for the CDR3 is TGTGCCAGTAGTACTCGACAGGGCCGCTCTGGAAACACCATATATTTT.

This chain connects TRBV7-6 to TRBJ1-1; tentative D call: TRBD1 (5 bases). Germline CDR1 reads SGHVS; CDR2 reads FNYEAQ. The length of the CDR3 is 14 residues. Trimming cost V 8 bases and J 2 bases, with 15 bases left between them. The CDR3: CASVTGASNTEAFF. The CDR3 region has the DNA TGTGCCAGCGTAACTGGGGCCAGCAACACTGAAGCTTTCTTT.

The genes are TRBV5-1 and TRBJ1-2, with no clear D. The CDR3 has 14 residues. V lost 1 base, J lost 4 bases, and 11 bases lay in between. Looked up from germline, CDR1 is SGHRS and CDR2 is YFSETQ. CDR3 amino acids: CASSLPGSGYGYTF. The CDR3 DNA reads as TGCGCCAGCAGCTTGCCGGGGAGCGGCTATGGCTACACCTTC.

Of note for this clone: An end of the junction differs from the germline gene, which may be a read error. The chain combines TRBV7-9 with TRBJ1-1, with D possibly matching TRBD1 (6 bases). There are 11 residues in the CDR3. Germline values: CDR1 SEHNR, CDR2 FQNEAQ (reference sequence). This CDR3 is CSSSYGQEAFF. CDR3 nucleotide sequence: TGTTCCAGCAGCTATGGACAGGAAGCTTTCTTT.

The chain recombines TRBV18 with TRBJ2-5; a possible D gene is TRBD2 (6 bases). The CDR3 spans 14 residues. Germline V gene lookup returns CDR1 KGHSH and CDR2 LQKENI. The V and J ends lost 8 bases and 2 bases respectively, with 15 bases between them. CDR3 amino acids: CASVSQEGQETQYF. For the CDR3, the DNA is TGTGCCAGCGTGTCCCAGGAGGGGCAAGAGACCCAGTACTTC.

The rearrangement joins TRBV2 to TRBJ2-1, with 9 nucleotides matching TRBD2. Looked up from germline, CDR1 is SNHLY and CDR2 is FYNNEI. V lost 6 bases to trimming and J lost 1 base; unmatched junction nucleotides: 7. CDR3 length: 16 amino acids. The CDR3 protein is CASRYRTSASYNEQFF. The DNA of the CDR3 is TGTGCCAGCAGGTACAGGACTAGCGCGTCCTACAATGAGCAGTTCTTC.

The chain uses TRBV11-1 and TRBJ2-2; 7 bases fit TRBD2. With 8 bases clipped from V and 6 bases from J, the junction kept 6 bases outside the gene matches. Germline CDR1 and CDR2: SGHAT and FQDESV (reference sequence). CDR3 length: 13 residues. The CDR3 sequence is CASGLEGPGELFF. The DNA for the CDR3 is TGTGCCAGCGGACTAGAGGGTCCCGGGGAGCTGTTTTTT.